This TCR beta chain originates from a study of T cell responses to AZD1222 COVID-19 vaccine. Study summary: Whether given at about 4 or about 12 weeks, second doses were pooled.

On this clone: Its target is not known.

Study-level findings and limits: In the spike-specific TCR repertoire, nearly half reportedly target unmutated variant regions. Donors, mostly white British, included more females; clonal diversity was possibly underestimated.

V was cut by 5 bases and J by 7 bases, with 11 bases left in between. The CDR3 is 12 residues long. Assay: immunoSEQ multiplex PCR; the TCRdb copy retains only in-frame clones and omits some. Of 140,000 to 150,000 clones listed, about 93% are singletons. The clonotype comes from an adult in good health. The chain has TRBV12-3 or TRBV12-4 and TRBJ1-1; tentatively, D is TRBD1 (5 bases). The specimen was peripheral blood, collected on day 0 of AZD1222 vaccination. CDR3 nucleotide sequence: TGTGCCAGCAGTACCCACAGGATTGAAGCTTTCTTT. Its translation is CASSTHRIEAFF.